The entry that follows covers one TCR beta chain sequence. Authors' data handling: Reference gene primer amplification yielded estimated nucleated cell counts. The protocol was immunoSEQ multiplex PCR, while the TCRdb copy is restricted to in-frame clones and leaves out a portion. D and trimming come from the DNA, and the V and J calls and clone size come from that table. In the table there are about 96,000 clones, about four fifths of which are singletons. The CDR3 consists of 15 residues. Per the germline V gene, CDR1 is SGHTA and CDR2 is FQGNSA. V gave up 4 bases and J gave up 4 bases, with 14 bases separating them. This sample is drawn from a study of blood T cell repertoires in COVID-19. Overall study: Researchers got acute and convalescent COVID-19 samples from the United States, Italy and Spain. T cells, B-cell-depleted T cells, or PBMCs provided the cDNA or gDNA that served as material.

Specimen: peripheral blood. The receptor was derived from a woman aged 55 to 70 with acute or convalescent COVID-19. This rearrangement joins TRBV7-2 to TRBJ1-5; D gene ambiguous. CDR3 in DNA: TGTGCCAGCAGCTCGAGTTCGGGGAGGAATCAGCCCCAGCATTTT. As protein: CASSSSSGRNQPQHF.